The entry that follows covers one TCR beta chain sequence. This CDR3 spans 14 amino acids. Germline CDR1 SGHNT, CDR2 YYREEE (reference sequence). V was cut by 6 bases and J by 5 bases, with 14 bases left in between. This entry belongs to a study of identical twins. cDNA molecules carried unique molecular identifiers, and template switching added a universal primer site. TCRdb reprocessed the 5' RACE reads with MiXCR, giving one entry per CDR3 protein. The table shows under 350,000 distinct CDR3 sequences, with less than 9.5% occurring only once. These data were likewise used in another study, on yellow fever vaccine responses in identical twins.

The clonotype comes from a woman aged 18-35 years in good health. The source material was CD8+ T cells sorted from blood. The chain combines TRBV5-4 with TRBJ2-2, with D maybe TRBD2 (6 bases). DNA of the CDR3: TGTGCCAGCACCTCTGGGGGAGGAACCGGGGAGCTGTTTTTT. It codes for CASTSGGGTGELFF.